This T cell receptor beta chain was identified in a study of blood T cell repertoires in COVID-19. Overall study: Spain, Italy and the United States supplied samples that represented acute and convalescent COVID-19. T cells, B-cell-depleted T cells, or PBMCs provided the cDNA or gDNA that served as material.

Looked up from germline, CDR1 is SGDLS and CDR2 is YYNGEE. V lost 0 bases and J lost 2, with 11 bases in between. The length of the CDR3 is 15 residues. Assay used: immunoSEQ multiplex PCR; TCRdb lists only in-frame clones, some missing. Of 130,000 to 150,000 clones in the sample, about 80% are singletons; the top ten hold under 9.5%. This chain uses TRBV9 with TRBJ1-1; D remains unclear. This receptor was obtained from a man aged 45-60 years who had recovered from COVID-19. The sample was PBMCs or T cells enriched from blood (not recorded which). The CDR3 here is CASSVATDINTEAFF. The CDR3 DNA follows: TGTGCCAGCAGCGTAGCTACAGATATAAACACTGAAGCTTTCTTT.